Following are 18 T cell receptor beta chains from one sample sequenced in a study of Graves' ophthalmopathy and Graves' hyperthyroidism. Using RNA transcripts, the TCR beta CDR3 regions were amplified. The workflow started with a first-round RT-PCR run with HTBI primers and then moved on to a second-round multiplex PCR. One entry per CDR3 protein results from TCRdb running MiXCR on the multiplex PCR reads. The sample holds approximately 1.2 million distinct CDR3 sequences, 35% to 40% seen once. Sequenced input: peripheral blood or thyroid tissue (not recorded which). The receptors were sampled from an adult man with Graves' hyperthyroidism.

The genes are TRBV20-1 and TRBJ1-1; possible D gene TRBD1, 6 bases. Germline CDR1 DFQATT, CDR2 SNEGSKA (reference sequence). V was clipped by 6 bases and J by 0 bases, with 11 bases between them. The CDR3 runs 13 residues. CDR3 sequence: CSANQGLNTEAFF. In DNA form, the CDR3 reads TGCAGTGCCAACCAGGGGTTGAACACTGAAGCTTTCTTT.

The chain uses TRBV6-6 and TRBJ2-5; TRBD1 matches at 9 bases. CDR3 length: 16 residues. Trimming removed 0 bases from V and 2 bases from J; junction bases left unmatched: 4. Per germline, CDR1 MNHNY and CDR2 SVGAGI (reference sequence). CDR3 bases: TGTGCCAGCAGTTACTCTGGGACAGGGTATCAAGAGACCCAGTACTTC. Encoded protein: CASSYSGTGYQETQYF.

This clonotype occurred a few times. The chain has TRBV7-9 and TRBJ2-7, with 10 positions matching TRBD2. The germline gives CDR1 SEHNR, CDR2 FQNEAQ (reference sequence). V was pared by 3 bases and J by 4 bases, with 6 bases of the junction left unmatched. There are 15 residues in the CDR3. The CDR3 reads CASSLLAGDQYEQYF. In DNA form, the CDR3 reads TGTGCCAGCAGCTTGCTAGCGGGAGATCAGTACGAGCAGTACTTC.

This clonotype was detected ten times or more. The V call is TRBV29-1, the J call TRBJ1-4; D possibly corresponds to TRBD1 (6 bases). Germline V gives CDR1 SQVTM, CDR2 ANQGSEA. V lost 1 base, J lost 7 bases, and 10 bases lay in between. This CDR3 comprises 13 residues. The CDR3 protein is CSVEVGGSEKLFF. CDR3 nucleotides: TGCAGCGTTGAAGTAGGGGGGAGTGAAAAACTGTTTTTT. The full variable domain, with the rest looked up from reference TRBV29-1 and TRBJ1-4, is SAVISQKPSRDICQRGTSLTIQCQVDSQVTMMFWYRQQPGQSLTLIATANQGSEATYESGFVIDKFPISRPNLTFSTLTVSNMSPEDSSIYLCSVEVGGSEKLFFGSGTQLSVL.

This clonotype was detected ten times or more. The chain couples TRBV7-8 to TRBJ1-4; D perhaps matches TRBD1 (5 bases). With 5 bases removed from V and 2 bases from J, the gap between germline ends came to 12 bases. The CDR3 consists of 15 residues. Germline CDR1 reads SGHVS; CDR2 reads FQNEAQ. The CDR3 loop reads CASSLGRTTNEKLFF. In DNA form, the CDR3 reads TGTGCCAGCAGCCTGGGACGGACGACTAATGAAAAACTGTTTTTT.

This clonotype was found many times. The DNA for the CDR3 is TGTGCCGCCACAGAAGGGGACCAGGCTGCCGGGGAGCTGTTTTTT. Translating it yields CAATEGDQAAGELFF. The genes are TRBV10-3 and TRBJ2-2; possibly TRBD1 or TRBD2 for D (5 bases each). This CDR3 is 15 amino acids long. The V gene lost 11 bases and the J gene lost 6 bases, with 22 bases spanning the gap. Looked up from germline, CDR1 is ENHRY and CDR2 is SYGVKD.

This clonotype has only a few counts. The chain carries TRBV7-2 and TRBJ2-7; 9 bases match TRBD1. The junction had 11 bases not matched to a gene; V was cut back by 4 bases and J by 4 bases. The CDR3 totals 16 residues. Germline V CDR1 and CDR2: SGHTA, FQGNSA. The CDR3 nucleotides are TGTGCCAGCAGCTCGGTCCGGGACAGGGCTATTTACGAGCAGTACTTC. Protein: CASSSVRDRAIYEQYF. The full variable domain, with the rest looked up from reference TRBV7-2 and TRBJ2-7, is GAGVSQSPSNKVTEKGKDVELRCDPISGHTALYWYRQSLGQGLEFLIYFQGNSAPDKSGLPSDRFSAERTGGSVSTLTIQRTQQEDSAVYLCASSSVRDRAIYEQYFGPGTRLTVT.

This clonotype appeared many times. The chain has TRBV29-1 and TRBJ1-2, with D hard to call. Germline CDR1 reads SQVTM; CDR2 reads ANQGSEA. The ends were cut back, 3 bases at V and 7 bases at J, with 12 bases in the middle. The CDR3 extends over 12 amino acids. For the CDR3, the DNA is TGCAGCGTTGAGTCTGGGCGGGGTGGCTACACCTTC. The encoded protein is CSVESGRGGYTF.

To note about this clonotype: Since a much larger clone is just one base distant, this may be a read error. This chain uses TRBV20-1 with TRBJ1-2, with no clear D. CDR1 DFQATT and CDR2 SNEGSKA come from the germline V gene (reference sequence). The CDR3 is 12 amino acids. The CDR3 protein is CSANAGNYGYIF. The CDR3 DNA follows: TGCAGTGCCAATGCTGGAAACTATGGCTACATCTTC.

This clonotype has ten or more counts. This CDR3 is CASRTWFGEQYF. The CDR3 DNA reads as TGTGCCAGCAGGACTTGGTTCGGCGAGCAGTACTTC. The genes are TRBV2 and TRBJ2-7; D unresolved. V was shortened by 6 bases and J by 6 bases, with 12 bases between the two germline ends. Germline CDR1 reads SNHLY; CDR2 reads FYNNEI. This CDR3 contains 12 residues.

This clonotype was counted many times. The V gene is TRBV19, the J gene TRBJ1-5, with 9 positions matching TRBD1. Germline V gives CDR1 LNHDA, CDR2 SQIVND (reference sequence). V was clipped by 7 bases and J by 1 base; unmatched bases: 8. This CDR3 has 16 residues. The CDR3 nucleotides are TGTGCCAGTATGGGCGGGACAGGGATGAGCAATCAGCCCCAGCATTTT. Amino acids: CASMGGTGMSNQPQHF.

The chain links TRBV6-5 to TRBJ2-5; D ambiguous. Germline CDR1 reads MNHEY; CDR2 reads SVGAGI. Between the trimmed V and J ends, which lost 3 bases and 7 bases, there was a span of 6 bases. The CDR3 runs to 11 residues. Here the CDR3 reads CASSYTGTQYF. CDR3 DNA sequence: TGTGCCAGCAGTTATACCGGGACCCAGTACTTC.

For this clonotype: At one boundary the junction diverges from the germline segment, which might be a read error. The chain recombines TRBV7-8 with TRBJ2-7; 9 bases line up with TRBD1. The length of the CDR3 is 15 residues. Germline V CDR1 and CDR2: SGHVS, FQNEAQ. The CDR3 region is CASSLAQGASYEQYF. CDR3 DNA sequence: TGTGCCAGCAGCCTAGCACAGGGGGCAAGTTACGAGCAGTACTTC.

In this sample, this clonotype turned up many times. This chain links TRBV20-1 with TRBJ2-5; D might be TRBD1 or TRBD2, each matching 5 bases. V lost 5 bases and J lost 2, with 15 bases in between. The V gene's germline CDR1 is DFQATT and CDR2 SNEGSKA (reference sequence). This CDR3 contains 14 residues. CDR3 sequence: CSAATGTTQETQYF. The CDR3 nucleotides read TGCAGTGCTGCCACCGGGACCACGCAAGAGACCCAGTACTTC.

This clonotype was seen ten or more times. The V gene is TRBV19, the J gene TRBJ1-1; weak D call: TRBD1 (6 bases). Looked up from germline, CDR1 is LNHDA and CDR2 is SQIVND (reference sequence). Trimming left V 3 bases short and J 0 bases short, with 11 bases between. The CDR3 length is 15 residues. CDR3 amino acids: CASSMRRQVNTEAFF. CDR3 in DNA: TGTGCCAGTAGTATGCGAAGACAGGTGAACACTGAAGCTTTCTTT. Full variable domain (outside the CDR3, taken from reference TRBV19 and TRBJ1-1): DGGITQSPKYLFRKEGQNVTLSCEQNLNHDAMYWYRQDPGQGLRLIYYSQIVNDFQKGDIAEGYSVSREKKESFPLTVTSAQKNPTAFYLCASSMRRQVNTEAFFGQGTRLTVV.

This clonotype was recorded many times. This chain links TRBV12-3 or TRBV12-4 with TRBJ2-7, with D perhaps matching TRBD2 (6 bases). The V and J ends lost 5 bases and 7 bases respectively, with 18 bases between them. The CDR3 consists of 14 residues. CDR3 DNA sequence: TGTGCCAGCAGTCCCAGATTTAACGGGGGTGAGCAGTACTTC. This encodes CASSPRFNGGEQYF.

In this sample, this clonotype turned up many times. The chain carries TRBV5-1 and TRBJ1-5; 7 bases match TRBD1. Germline V gene data show CDR1 as SGHRS and CDR2 as YFSETQ. Germline trimming cut 0 bases from V and 3 bases from J; bases unmatched to any gene: 6. This CDR3 region has 16 residues. The CDR3 DNA reads TGCGCCAGCAGCTTGGCGTGGACAGGAGACAATCAGCCCCAGCATTTT. Protein: CASSLAWTGDNQPQHF.

This sequence joins TRBV25-1 and TRBJ2-7, with 8 nucleotides matching TRBD2. V trimming: 8 bases; J trimming: 2 bases; junction bases outside the gene matches: 11. Germline V gene sequence: CDR1 MGHDK, CDR2 SYGVNS. CDR3 length: 15 amino acids. The CDR3: CASSTHREGTYEQYF. The CDR3 DNA reads TGTGCCAGCTCAACGCACCGGGAGGGAACCTACGAGCAGTACTTC.